This T cell receptor beta chain is drawn from a study of cytomegalovirus exposure and HLA in healthy donors. Germline V gene data show CDR1 as LNHDA and CDR2 as SQIVND (reference sequence). Trimming removed 8 bases from V and 2 bases from J, with 14 bases in between. The CDR3 loop spans 14 amino acids. Primers: 60 Vbeta forward and 13 Jbeta reverse. Profiled with immunoSEQ multiplex PCR; TCRdb holds only in-frame clones, not every one. The table lists over 150,000 clones, around 80% of them singletons. Sequences were obtained from PBMCs. The source of this sequence is a woman younger than 45 in good health and CMV-seropositive. The V call is TRBV19, the J call TRBJ2-3; a weak D match, TRBD1 (6 bases). This CDR3 reads CASQRTESTDTQYF. The DNA for the CDR3 is TGTGCCAGTCAACGGACAGAATCCACAGATACGCAGTATTTT. Variable domain in full (rest from reference TRBV19 and TRBJ2-3): DGGITQSPKYLFRKEGQNVTLSCEQNLNHDAMYWYRQDPGQGLRLIYYSQIVNDFQKGDIAEGYSVSREKKESFPLTVTSAQKNPTAFYLCASQRTESTDTQYFGPGTRLTVL.